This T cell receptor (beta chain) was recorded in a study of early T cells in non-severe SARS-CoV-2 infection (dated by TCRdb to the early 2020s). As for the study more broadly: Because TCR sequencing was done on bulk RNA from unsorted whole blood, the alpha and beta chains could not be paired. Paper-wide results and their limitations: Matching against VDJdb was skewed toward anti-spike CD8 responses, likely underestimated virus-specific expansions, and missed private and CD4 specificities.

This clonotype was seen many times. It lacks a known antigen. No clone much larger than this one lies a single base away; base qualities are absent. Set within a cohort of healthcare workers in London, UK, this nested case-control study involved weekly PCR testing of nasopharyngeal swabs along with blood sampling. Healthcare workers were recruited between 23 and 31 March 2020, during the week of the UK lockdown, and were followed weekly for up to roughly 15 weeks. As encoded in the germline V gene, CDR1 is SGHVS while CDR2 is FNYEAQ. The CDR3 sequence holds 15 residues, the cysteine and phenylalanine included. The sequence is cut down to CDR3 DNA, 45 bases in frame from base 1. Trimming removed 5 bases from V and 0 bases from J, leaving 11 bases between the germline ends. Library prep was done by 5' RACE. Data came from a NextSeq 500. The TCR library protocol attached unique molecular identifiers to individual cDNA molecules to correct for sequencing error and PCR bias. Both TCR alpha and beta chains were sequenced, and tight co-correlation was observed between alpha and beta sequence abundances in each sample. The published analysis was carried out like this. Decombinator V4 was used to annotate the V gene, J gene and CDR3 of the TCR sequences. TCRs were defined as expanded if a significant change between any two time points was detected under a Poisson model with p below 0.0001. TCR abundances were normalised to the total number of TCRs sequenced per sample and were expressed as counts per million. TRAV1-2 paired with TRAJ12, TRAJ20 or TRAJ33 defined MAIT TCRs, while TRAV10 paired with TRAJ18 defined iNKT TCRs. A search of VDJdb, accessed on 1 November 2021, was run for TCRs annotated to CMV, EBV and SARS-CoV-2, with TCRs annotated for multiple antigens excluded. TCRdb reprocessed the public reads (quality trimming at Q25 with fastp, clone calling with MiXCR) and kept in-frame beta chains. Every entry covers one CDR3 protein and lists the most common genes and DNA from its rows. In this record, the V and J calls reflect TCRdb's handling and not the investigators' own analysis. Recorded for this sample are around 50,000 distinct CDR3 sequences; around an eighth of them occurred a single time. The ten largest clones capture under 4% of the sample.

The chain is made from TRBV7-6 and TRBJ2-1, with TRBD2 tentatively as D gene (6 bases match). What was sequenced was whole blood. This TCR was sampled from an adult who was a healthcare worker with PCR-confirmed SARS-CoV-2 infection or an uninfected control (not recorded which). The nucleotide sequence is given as TGTGCCAGCAGCCGCTCTAGCGCCTCCTACAATGAGCAGTTCTTC. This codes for CASSRSSASYNEQFF.